What follows are 30 T cell receptor beta chains derived from one specimen sequenced in a study of cytomegalovirus exposure and HLA in healthy donors. 60 Vbeta and 13 Jbeta primers were used in PCR. This table comes from immunoSEQ multiplex PCR, and its TCRdb copy is limited to in-frame clones, with some not included. Of more than 110,000 clones in the sample, roughly 79% were seen once. Sequenced material: PBMCs. Receptors originate from a male donor in good health and CMV-seronegative.

This rearrangement joins TRBV9 to TRBJ1-1; D not resolved. CDR1 and CDR2 from the germline V gene are SGDLS and YYNGEE. The ends were cut back, 4 bases at V and 10 bases at J, with 20 bases in the middle. The CDR3 is 14 amino acids. CDR3 nucleotides: TGTGCCAGCAGCACGCCAAGTGATACCAACGGAGCTTTCTTT. It codes for CASSTPSDTNGAFF.

The chain combines TRBV6-5 with TRBJ2-2, with 11 bases aligning to TRBD2. CDR1 is MNHEY, CDR2 SVGAGI, per germline. J was trimmed by 6 bases and V by 8 bases; bases with no gene match: 5. CDR3 length equals 14 residues. CDR3 nucleotides: TGTGCCAGCGGGGGTAGCGGGAGGGCCGGGGAGCTGTTTTTT. Its protein product is CASGGSGRAGELFF.

The genes are TRBV4-1 and TRBJ2-2, with 8 bases identical to TRBD2. Germline lookup yields CDR1 MGHRA and CDR2 YSYEKL. The CDR3 loop spans 17 amino acids. Germline trimming cut 2 bases from V and 2 bases from J; bases unmatched to any gene: 7. CDR3 sequence (DNA): TGCGCCAGCAGCCAATCGGTACTAGCGGTAAACACCGGGGAGCTGTTTTTT. Translated, it gives CASSQSVLAVNTGELFF.

This chain connects TRBV5-6 to TRBJ1-2; TRBD1 aligns across 11 bases. Germline V gene data show CDR1 as SGHDT and CDR2 as YYEEEE. The V and J ends lost 4 bases and 6 bases, in that order; junction bases with no gene match: 17. The CDR3 covers 18 residues. CDR3 in amino acids: CASSLRWDRGLLSNGYTF. CDR3 nucleotide sequence: TGTGCCAGCAGCCTCCGTTGGGACAGGGGGTTACTATCCAATGGCTACACCTTC.

This clone was seen a few times. The chain carries TRBV18 and TRBJ1-3, with a tentative D call TRBD1 (6 bases). CDR3 length: 15 residues. Germline loops: CDR1 KGHSH, CDR2 LQKENI. Trimming removed 6 bases at V and 4 bases at J, with 16 bases between. CDR3 protein: CASSPPIQGGNTIYF. CDR3 nucleotides: TGTGCCAGCTCTCCCCCTATACAGGGAGGAAACACCATATATTTT.

This CDR3 is CASSATRTDTQYF. The DNA for the CDR3 is TGTGCCAGCAGCGCGACTCGGACAGATACGCAGTATTTT. The rearrangement uses TRBV9 and TRBJ2-3; D remains ambiguous. Per the germline V gene, CDR1 is SGDLS and CDR2 is YYNGEE. The CDR3 has 13 residues. Trimming cost V 3 bases and J 3 bases, with 8 bases left between them.

The rearrangement links TRBV5-1 to TRBJ2-7; possibly TRBD2 for D (6 bases). This CDR3 region has 14 residues. Germline V lookup: CDR1 SGHRS, CDR2 YFSETQ. V was trimmed by 0 bases and J by 4 bases, leaving 11 bases between them. The CDR3 reads CASSLEGGAYEQYF. The CDR3 nucleotides are TGCGCCAGCAGCTTGGAAGGCGGGGCGTACGAGCAGTACTTC.

V is TRBV6-1 and J is TRBJ2-1; TRBD1 might be the D (5 bases). Trimming removed 3 bases at V and 2 bases at J, with 11 bases between. The CDR3 runs to 15 residues. Per germline, CDR1 MNHNS and CDR2 SASEGT. The CDR3 bases are TGTGCCAGCAGTGATTGGGGCAGCCCCTACAATGAGCAGTTCTTC. Encoded protein: CASSDWGSPYNEQFF.

The table lists this clone with a few counts. V usage is TRBV7-3 and J usage is TRBJ1-1; D remains ambiguous. The CDR3 runs 14 residues. V dropped 1 base and J dropped 1 base, with 7 bases sitting between them. The germline V gene encodes CDR1 SGHTA and CDR2 FQGTGA. The CDR3 region is CASSLIGWNTEAFF. The DNA for the CDR3 is TGTGCCAGCAGCTTAATCGGGTGGAACACTGAAGCTTTCTTT.

Only one count was recorded for this clone. This sequence joins TRBV7-9 and TRBJ2-1, with D perhaps matching TRBD2 (7 bases). CDR1 and CDR2 from the germline V gene are SEHNR and FQNEAQ (reference sequence). V dropped 2 bases and J dropped 7 bases, with 9 bases sitting between them. The CDR3 sequence is 13 residues long. CDR3 sequence reads: CASSLSGTNEQFF. CDR3 nucleotides: TGTGCCAGCAGCTTAAGCGGGACAAATGAGCAGTTCTTC.

The chain carries TRBV9 and TRBJ1-1; no clear D gene. The V end lost 3 bases, the J end lost 3 bases, and 9 bases lay between the germline ends. This CDR3 comprises 13 residues. The germline V gene has CDR1 SGDLS and CDR2 YYNGEE. DNA of the CDR3: TGTGCCAGCAGCGCGCCGGAGGACACTGAAGCTTTCTTT. It is translated as CASSAPEDTEAFF.

The chain is built from TRBV13 and TRBJ1-2; no clear D gene. V was shortened by 5 bases and J by 2 bases, with 15 bases between the two germline ends. In germline, CDR1 is PRHDT, CDR2 FYEKMQ (reference sequence). The CDR3 sequence is 15 residues long. The chain's CDR3 is CASSPGGLHNYGYTF. The CDR3 DNA is TGTGCCAGCAGCCCAGGTGGGCTACACAACTATGGCTACACCTTC.

V usage is TRBV5-1 and J usage is TRBJ2-1, with 8 nucleotides matching TRBD2. The CDR3 covers 17 residues. The germline V gene has CDR1 SGHRS and CDR2 YFSETQ. V shed 3 bases, J shed 2 bases, and the junction held 10 bases outside the gene matches. The CDR3 protein is CASSSQKTSAAYNEQFF. The CDR3 nucleotides are TGCGCCAGCAGCTCTCAGAAGACTAGCGCGGCCTACAATGAGCAGTTCTTC.

V gene TRBV27 combines with J gene TRBJ2-1; 10 nucleotides align to TRBD2. CDR3 length equals 14 residues. Germline V gene sequence: CDR1 MNHEY, CDR2 SMNVEV (reference sequence). Unmatched junction bases numbered 6, after V lost 3 bases and J lost 10 bases. The CDR3 coding sequence is TGTGCCAGCAGTTTCGGGACTAGCGTGAGGGAGCAGTTCTTC. Its protein is CASSFGTSVREQFF.

The chain is built from TRBV9 and TRBJ1-2; possibly TRBD1 for D (5 bases). Germline V gives CDR1 SGDLS, CDR2 YYNGEE. Trimming cost V 4 bases and J 9 bases, with 16 bases left between them. CDR3 size: 13 residues. The CDR3 nucleotides are TGTGCCAGCAGCCCGACAGTGGAGAAGAGCTACACCTTC. Translated, it gives CASSPTVEKSYTF.

V gene TRBV18 combines with J gene TRBJ1-1, with TRBD1 matching over 9 bases. CDR1 is KGHSH, CDR2 LQKENI, per germline. The CDR3 runs to 13 residues. J lost 6 bases, V lost 3 bases, and 2 bases had no gene match. The CDR3: CASSPRQGAEAFF. CDR3 DNA sequence: TGTGCCAGCTCACCCAGACAGGGGGCTGAAGCTTTCTTT.

This clone showed up just a few times. V gene TRBV25-1 combines with J gene TRBJ2-1, with D maybe TRBD2 (5 bases). The CDR3 extends over 16 amino acids. Between the trimmed V and J ends, which lost 5 bases and 3 bases, there was a span of 17 bases. CDR1 and CDR2 (germline): MGHDK, SYGVNS. The CDR3 region has the DNA TGTGCCAGCAGTAACCCGGGTGGAGCGGACTACAATGAGCAGTTCTTC. Protein sequence: CASSNPGGADYNEQFF.

The chain is built from TRBV6-9 and TRBJ1-2; D is unresolved. Germline CDR1 reads MNHGY; CDR2 reads SVAAGI. V dropped 11 bases and J dropped 4 bases, with 8 bases sitting between them. There are 10 residues in the CDR3. CDR3 in amino acids: CAGRFYGYTF. For the CDR3, the DNA is TGTGCCGGGCGATTCTATGGCTACACCTTC.

The CDR3 region has the DNA TGTGCCAGCAGCTTGGATTGGTTAGAAGAAAAACTGTTTTTT. Its protein product is CASSLDWLEEKLFF. The V and J genes are TRBV5-5 and TRBJ1-4, with D unclear. The CDR3 covers 14 residues. Trimming stripped 0 bases from V and 8 bases from J, with 11 bases between. Germline values: CDR1 SGHKS, CDR2 YYEKEE (reference sequence).

V usage is TRBV2 and J usage is TRBJ2-5; 8 bases match TRBD2. The CDR3 has 15 amino acids. Germline V gene sequence: CDR1 SNHLY, CDR2 FYNNEI. J lost 4 bases, V lost 4 bases, and 8 bases had no gene match. CDR3 protein: CASSGGRGAGETQYF. The CDR3, as DNA: TGTGCCAGCAGTGGTGGGCGGGGGGCAGGAGAGACCCAGTACTTC. The entire variable domain, with the rest obtained from reference TRBV2 and TRBJ2-5, is as follows: EPEVTQTPSHQVTQMGQEVILRCVPISNHLYFYWYRQILGQKVEFLVSFYNNEISEKSEIFDDQFSVERPDGSNFTLKIRSTKLEDSAMYFCASSGGRGAGETQYFGPGTRLLVL.

The CDR3 DNA is TGTGCCTGGAGCTCTTGGGGGGTAGGGATGAACACTGAAGCTTTCTTT. This sequence encodes CAWSSWGVGMNTEAFF. This chain links TRBV30 with TRBJ1-1; perhaps TRBD1 as D (5 bases). Germline values: CDR1 GTSNPN, CDR2 SVGIG (reference sequence). CDR3 length: 16 amino acids. With 3 bases removed from V and 0 bases from J, the gap between germline ends came to 17 bases.

The V gene is TRBV5-8, the J gene TRBJ1-2, with TRBD1 matching 7 bases. V shed 4 bases, J shed 13 bases, and the junction held 7 bases outside the gene matches. Germline V gene lookup returns CDR1 SGHTS and CDR2 YDEGEE. CDR3 length: 11 residues. CDR3 in DNA: TGTGCCAGCAGCGGTGAGGGGGCTTTCACCTTC. This sequence encodes CASSGEGAFTF.

The rearrangement uses TRBV12-5 and TRBJ2-2; D might be TRBD2 (5 bases). V lost 0 bases and J 6 bases, leaving 14 bases between the germline ends. Germline V gene data show CDR1 as LGHNT and CDR2 as FRNRAP. There are 16 residues in the CDR3. CDR3 amino acids: CASGLVERPLSGELFF. CDR3 in DNA: TGTGCTAGTGGTTTGGTAGAGCGGCCGCTCTCCGGGGAGCTGTTTTTT. The full variable domain, in which reference TRBV12-5 and TRBJ2-2 provide the parts outside the CDR3, is DARVTQTPRHKVTEMGQEVTMRCQPILGHNTVFWYRQTMMQGLELLAYFRNRAPLDDSGMPKDRFSAEMPDATLATLKIQPSEPRDSAVYFCASGLVERPLSGELFFGEGSRLTVL.

V is TRBV6-6 and J is TRBJ2-1; D uncertain. Germline V gene sequence: CDR1 MNHNY, CDR2 SVGAGI (reference sequence). This CDR3 contains 16 residues. Trimming removed 8 bases from V and 0 bases from J, with 17 bases in between. CDR3 coding DNA: TGTGCCAGCTTATTATCGGGTACGAGCTCCTACAATGAGCAGTTCTTC. Protein: CASLLSGTSSYNEQFF.

V usage is TRBV7-2 and J usage is TRBJ2-2, with TRBD1 identical over 8 bases. The V gene's germline CDR1 is SGHTA and CDR2 FQGNSA. CDR3 length: 15 amino acids. V was pared by 3 bases and J by 7 bases, with 7 bases of the junction left unmatched. The CDR3 bases are TGTGCCAGCAGCTTGGCCAGGGGGCTTGGCGGGGAGCTGTTTTTT. This translates into CASSLARGLGGELFF.

In DNA form, the CDR3 reads TGTGCCAGCAGTGAAGGTGGCAGATACTATGGCTACACCTTC. Amino acid sequence: CASSEGGRYYGYTF. This chain links TRBV6-1 with TRBJ1-2; D uncertain. The CDR3 length is 14 residues. V dropped 1 base and J dropped 3 bases, with 9 bases sitting between them. Looked up from germline, CDR1 is MNHNS and CDR2 is SASEGT.

The chain couples TRBV6-6 to TRBJ1-2, with TRBD1 matching over 8 bases. This CDR3 is built from 15 residues. CDR1 MNHNY and CDR2 SVGAGI come from the germline V gene (reference sequence). Trimming cost V 2 bases and J 7 bases; bases outside gene matches: 9. CDR3 in amino acids: CASSYDTGGLGGYTF. CDR3 bases: TGTGCCAGCAGTTACGACACAGGGGGATTGGGTGGCTACACCTTC.

V and J are TRBV2 and TRBJ2-7; D uncertain. V was trimmed by 1 base and J by 0 bases, leaving 7 bases between them. The CDR3 length is 14 residues. The V gene's germline CDR1 is SNHLY and CDR2 FYNNEI. CDR3: CASSEVRSSYEQYF. DNA for the CDR3: TGTGCCAGCAGTGAAGTTCGGAGCTCCTACGAGCAGTACTTC.

The rearrangement joins TRBV4-1 to TRBJ2-3, with D uncertain. CDR3 size: 14 residues. Germline V gives CDR1 MGHRA, CDR2 YSYEKL. V was cut by 1 base and J by 4 bases, with 9 bases left in between. The chain's CDR3 is CASSQADTADTQYF. CDR3 DNA sequence: TGCGCCAGCAGCCAAGCTGACACGGCAGATACGCAGTATTTT.

The rearrangement links TRBV5-1 to TRBJ2-7, with a weak D call TRBD2 (5 bases). Germline CDR1 and CDR2: SGHRS and YFSETQ. V was cut by 7 bases and J by 3 bases, with 8 bases left in between. The CDR3 is 11 amino acids. CDR3 DNA: TGCGCCAGCCGGGAAGGCTACGAGCAGTACTTC. Translating gives CASREGYEQYF.